This T cell receptor (beta chain) was observed in a study of T cell responses to AZD1222 COVID-19 vaccine. Study-level results: No day 14 peak samples; only post-peak repertoires were characterized. Nearly half of spike-specific TCRs reportedly target variant regions that are unmutated in the B.1.351 and B.1.1.7 variants.

This clone was found once. Antigen specificity is unknown. Using immunoSEQ multiplex PCR, the repertoire was profiled, and TCRdb retains in-frame clones only, with some absent. The table lists 140,000 or so clones, over 85% of them singletons. The ends lost 5 bases at V and 0 bases at J; junction bases unmatched: 6. Germline V gene data show CDR1 as GTSNPN and CDR2 as SVGIG (reference sequence). The CDR3 loop spans 15 amino acids. The source is an adult who received the AZD1222 COVID-19 vaccine. The specimen was peripheral blood, collected 28 days after the second AZD1222 dose. This chain connects TRBV30 to TRBJ2-3; TRBD2 aligns across 9 bases. The CDR3 DNA follows: TGTGCCTGGGGGACTAGCCTAACTAGCACAGATACGCAGTATTTT. Translating it yields CAWGTSLTSTDTQYF.